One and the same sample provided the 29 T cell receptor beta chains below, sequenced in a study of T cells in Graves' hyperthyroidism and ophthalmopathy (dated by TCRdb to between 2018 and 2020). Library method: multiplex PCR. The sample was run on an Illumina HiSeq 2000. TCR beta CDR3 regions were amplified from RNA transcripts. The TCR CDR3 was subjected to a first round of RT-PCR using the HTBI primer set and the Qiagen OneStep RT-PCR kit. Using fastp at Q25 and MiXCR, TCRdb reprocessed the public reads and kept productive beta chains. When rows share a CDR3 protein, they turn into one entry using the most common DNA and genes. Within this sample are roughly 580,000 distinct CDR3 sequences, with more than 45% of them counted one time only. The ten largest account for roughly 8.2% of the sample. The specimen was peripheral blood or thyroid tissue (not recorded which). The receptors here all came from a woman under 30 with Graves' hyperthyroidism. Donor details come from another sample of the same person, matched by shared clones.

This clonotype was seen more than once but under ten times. The CDR3: CASSLWGLTNTGELFF. In DNA form, the CDR3 reads TGTGCCAGCAGCTTGTGGGGGTTGACGAACACCGGGGAGCTGTTTTTT. The J gene is TRBJ2-2, the V gene TRBV11-1, with D perhaps being TRBD1 or TRBD2 (5 bases each). The V end lost 3 bases, the J end lost 0 bases, and 11 bases lay between the germline ends. The germline gives CDR1 SGHAT, CDR2 FQDESV (reference sequence). The CDR3 is 16 residues long.

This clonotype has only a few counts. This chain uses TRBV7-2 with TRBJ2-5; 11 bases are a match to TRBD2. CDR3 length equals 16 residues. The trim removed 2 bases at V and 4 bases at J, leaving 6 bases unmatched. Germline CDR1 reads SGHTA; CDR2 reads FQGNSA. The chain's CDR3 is CASSLSQTSGIETQYF. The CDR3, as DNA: TGTGCCAGCAGCTTAAGTCAGACTAGCGGGATAGAGACCCAGTACTTC.

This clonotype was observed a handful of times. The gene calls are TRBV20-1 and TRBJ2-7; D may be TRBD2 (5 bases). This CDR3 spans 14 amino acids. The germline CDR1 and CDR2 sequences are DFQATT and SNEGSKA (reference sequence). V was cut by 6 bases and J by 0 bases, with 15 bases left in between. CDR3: CSARRRYNSYEQYF. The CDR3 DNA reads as TGCAGTGCGAGGAGGAGATACAACTCCTACGAGCAGTACTTC.

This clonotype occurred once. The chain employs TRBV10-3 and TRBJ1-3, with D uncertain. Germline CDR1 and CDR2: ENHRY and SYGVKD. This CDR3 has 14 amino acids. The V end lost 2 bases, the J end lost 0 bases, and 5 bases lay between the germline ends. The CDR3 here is CAISEAISGNTIYF. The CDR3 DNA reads TGTGCCATCAGTGAGGCCATCTCTGGAAACACCATATATTTT.

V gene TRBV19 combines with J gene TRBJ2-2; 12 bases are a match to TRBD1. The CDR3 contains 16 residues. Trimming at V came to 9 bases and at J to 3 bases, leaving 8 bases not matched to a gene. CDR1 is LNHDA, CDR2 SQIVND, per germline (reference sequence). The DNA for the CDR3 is TGTGCCAGCGAACCGGGACAGGGGGCGGACACCGGGGAGCTGTTTTTT. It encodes CASEPGQGADTGELFF. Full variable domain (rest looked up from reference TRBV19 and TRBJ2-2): DGGITQSPKYLFRKEGQNVTLSCEQNLNHDAMYWYRQDPGQGLRLIYYSQIVNDFQKGDIAEGYSVSREKKESFPLTVTSAQKNPTAFYLCASEPGQGADTGELFFGEGSRLTVL.

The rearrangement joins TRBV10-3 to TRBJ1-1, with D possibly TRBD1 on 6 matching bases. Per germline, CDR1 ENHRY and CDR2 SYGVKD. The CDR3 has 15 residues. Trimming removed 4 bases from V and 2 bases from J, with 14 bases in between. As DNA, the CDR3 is TGTGCCATCAGTGCTGTGGACAGTCTAAACACTGAAGCTTTCTTT. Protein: CAISAVDSLNTEAFF.

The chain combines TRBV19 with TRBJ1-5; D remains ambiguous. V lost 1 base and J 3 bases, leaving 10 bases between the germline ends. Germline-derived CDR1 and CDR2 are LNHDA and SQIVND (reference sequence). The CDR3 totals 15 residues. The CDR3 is CASSIVRGNNQPQHF. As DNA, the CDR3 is TGTGCCAGTAGTATAGTGCGGGGAAACAATCAGCCCCAGCATTTT.

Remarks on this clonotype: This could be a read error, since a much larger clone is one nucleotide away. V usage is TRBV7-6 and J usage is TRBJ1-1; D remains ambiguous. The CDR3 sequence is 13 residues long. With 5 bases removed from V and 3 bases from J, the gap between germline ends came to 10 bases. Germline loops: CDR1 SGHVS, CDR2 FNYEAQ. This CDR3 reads CASSRVLHTEAFF. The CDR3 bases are TGTGCCAGCAGCAGGGTTTTGCACACTGAAGCTTTCTTT.

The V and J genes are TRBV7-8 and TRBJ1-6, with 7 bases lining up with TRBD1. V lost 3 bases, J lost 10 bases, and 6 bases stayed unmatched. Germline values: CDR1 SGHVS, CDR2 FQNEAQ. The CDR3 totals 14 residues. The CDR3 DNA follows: TGTGCCAGCAGCTTCGACAGGGTTCACTCACCCCTCCACTTT. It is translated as CASSFDRVHSPLHF.

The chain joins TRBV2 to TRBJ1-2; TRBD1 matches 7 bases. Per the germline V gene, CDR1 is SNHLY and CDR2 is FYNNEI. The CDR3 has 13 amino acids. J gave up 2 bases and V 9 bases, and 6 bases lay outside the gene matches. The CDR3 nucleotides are TGTGCCAGTTACGGGGGACAGAACTATGGCTACACCTTC. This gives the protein CASYGGQNYGYTF.

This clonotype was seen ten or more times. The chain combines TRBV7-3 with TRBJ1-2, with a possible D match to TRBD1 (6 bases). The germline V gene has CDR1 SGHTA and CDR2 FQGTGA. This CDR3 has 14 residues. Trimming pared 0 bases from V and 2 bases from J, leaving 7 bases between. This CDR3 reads CASSLTDSNYGYTF. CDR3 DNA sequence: TGTGCCAGCAGCTTAACGGACAGCAACTATGGCTACACCTTC.

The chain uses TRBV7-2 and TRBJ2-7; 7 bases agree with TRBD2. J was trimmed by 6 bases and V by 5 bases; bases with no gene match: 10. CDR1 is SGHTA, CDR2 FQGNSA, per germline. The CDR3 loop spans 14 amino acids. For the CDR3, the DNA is TGTGCCAGCAGCCCCCAGCGGGACGCTTGCGAGCAGTACTTC. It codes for CASSPQRDACEQYF. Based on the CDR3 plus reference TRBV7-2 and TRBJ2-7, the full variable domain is GAGVSQSPSNKVTEKGKDVELRCDPISGHTALYWYRQSLGQGLEFLIYFQGNSAPDKSGLPSDRFSAERTGGSVSTLTIQRTQQEDSAVYLCASSPQRDACEQYFGPGTRLTVT.

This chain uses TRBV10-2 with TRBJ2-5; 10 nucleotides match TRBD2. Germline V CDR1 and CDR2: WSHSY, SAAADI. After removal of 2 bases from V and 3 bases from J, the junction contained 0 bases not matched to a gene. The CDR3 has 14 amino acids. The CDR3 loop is CASSETSGEETQYF. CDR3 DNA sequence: TGCGCCAGCAGTGAGACTAGCGGGGAAGAGACCCAGTACTTC.

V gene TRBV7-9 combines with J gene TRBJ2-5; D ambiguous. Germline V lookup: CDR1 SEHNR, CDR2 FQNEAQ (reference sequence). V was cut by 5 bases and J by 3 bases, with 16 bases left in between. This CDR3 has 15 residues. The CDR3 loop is CASSPTGMPEETQYF. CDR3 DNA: TGTGCCAGCAGCCCAACTGGAATGCCCGAAGAGACCCAGTACTTC.

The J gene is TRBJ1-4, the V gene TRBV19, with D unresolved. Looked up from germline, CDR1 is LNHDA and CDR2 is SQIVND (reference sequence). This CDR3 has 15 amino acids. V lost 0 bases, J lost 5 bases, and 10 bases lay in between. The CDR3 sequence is CASSIELVRNEKLFF. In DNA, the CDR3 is TGTGCCAGTAGTATAGAGCTGGTGCGAAATGAAAAACTGTTTTTT.

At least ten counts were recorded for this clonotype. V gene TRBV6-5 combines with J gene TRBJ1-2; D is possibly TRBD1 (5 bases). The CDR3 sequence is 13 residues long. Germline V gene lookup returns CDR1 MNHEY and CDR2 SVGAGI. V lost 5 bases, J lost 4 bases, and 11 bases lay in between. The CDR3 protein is CASSGTRGYGYTF. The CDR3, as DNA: TGTGCCAGCAGTGGGACGCGGGGCTATGGCTACACCTTC.

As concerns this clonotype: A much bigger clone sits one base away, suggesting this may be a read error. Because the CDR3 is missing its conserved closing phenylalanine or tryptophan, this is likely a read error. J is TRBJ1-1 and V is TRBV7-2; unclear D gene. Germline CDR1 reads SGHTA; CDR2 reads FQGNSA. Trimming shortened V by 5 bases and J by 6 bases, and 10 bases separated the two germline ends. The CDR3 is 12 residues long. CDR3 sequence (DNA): TGTGCCAGCAGCCGACGTCGTGCTGAAGCTTTCTAT. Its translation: CASSRRRAEAFY.

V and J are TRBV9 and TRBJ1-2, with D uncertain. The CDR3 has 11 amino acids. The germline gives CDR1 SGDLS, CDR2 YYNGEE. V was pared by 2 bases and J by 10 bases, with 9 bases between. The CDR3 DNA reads TGTGCCAGCAGCGTCGGGAGGCACTACACCTTC. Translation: CASSVGRHYTF.

The CDR3 region is CASSHGQRDQPQHF. The CDR3 DNA reads TGTGCCAGCAGCCACGGACAGAGGGATCAGCCCCAGCATTTT. The chain uses TRBV12-3 or TRBV12-4 and TRBJ1-5; D is perhaps TRBD1 (6 bases). This CDR3 has 14 residues. The V and J ends lost 6 bases and 5 bases respectively, with 14 bases between them.

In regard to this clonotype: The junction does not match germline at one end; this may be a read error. The CDR3 loop is CASSQVGGDKSPLHF. The CDR3 coding sequence is TGCGCCAGCAGCCAAGTAGGGGGCGATAAATCACCCCTCCACTTT. The V and J genes are TRBV25-1 and TRBJ1-6, with 7 bases aligning to TRBD1. The germline CDR1 and CDR2 sequences are MGHDK and SYGVNS. The CDR3 covers 15 residues.

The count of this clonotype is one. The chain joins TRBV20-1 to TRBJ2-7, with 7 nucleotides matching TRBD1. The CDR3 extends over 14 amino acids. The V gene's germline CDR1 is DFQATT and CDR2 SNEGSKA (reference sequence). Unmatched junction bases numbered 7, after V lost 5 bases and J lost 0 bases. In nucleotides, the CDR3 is TGCAGTGCTCCCGAGGCAGGGGGCTCCTACGAGCAGTACTTC. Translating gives CSAPEAGGSYEQYF.

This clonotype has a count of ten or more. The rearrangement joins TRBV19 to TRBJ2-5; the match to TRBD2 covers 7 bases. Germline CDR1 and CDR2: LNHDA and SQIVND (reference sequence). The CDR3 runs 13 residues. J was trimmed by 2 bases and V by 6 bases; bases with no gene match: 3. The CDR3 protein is CASRRAGQETQYF. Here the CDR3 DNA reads TGTGCCAGTAGACGAGCGGGGCAAGAGACCCAGTACTTC.

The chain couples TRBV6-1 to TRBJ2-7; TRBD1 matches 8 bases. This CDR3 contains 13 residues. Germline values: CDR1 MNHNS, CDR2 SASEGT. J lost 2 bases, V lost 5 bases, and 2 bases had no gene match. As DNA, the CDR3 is TGTGCCAGCAGTACGACAGGGGCCTACGAGCAGTACTTC. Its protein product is CASSTTGAYEQYF.

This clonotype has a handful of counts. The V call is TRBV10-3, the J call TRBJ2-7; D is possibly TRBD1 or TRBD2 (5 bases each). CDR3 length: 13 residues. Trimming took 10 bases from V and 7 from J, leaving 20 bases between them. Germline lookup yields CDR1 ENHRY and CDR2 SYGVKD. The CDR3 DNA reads TGTGCCAGCAACATAGGGGACGAGCAAGAGCAGTACTTC. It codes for CASNIGDEQEQYF.

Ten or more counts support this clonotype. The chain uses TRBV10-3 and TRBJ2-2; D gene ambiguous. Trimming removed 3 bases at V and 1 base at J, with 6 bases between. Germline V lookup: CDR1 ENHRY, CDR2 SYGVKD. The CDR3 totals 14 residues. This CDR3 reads CAISDQWNTGELFF. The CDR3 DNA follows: TGTGCCATCAGTGACCAATGGAACACCGGGGAGCTGTTTTTT.

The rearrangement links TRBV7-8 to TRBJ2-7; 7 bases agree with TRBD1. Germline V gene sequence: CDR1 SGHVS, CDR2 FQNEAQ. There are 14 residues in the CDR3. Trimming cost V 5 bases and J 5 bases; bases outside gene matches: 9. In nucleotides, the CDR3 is TGTGCCAGCAGCCCCTCAGACAGGGTAGACGAGCAGTACTTC. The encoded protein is CASSPSDRVDEQYF.

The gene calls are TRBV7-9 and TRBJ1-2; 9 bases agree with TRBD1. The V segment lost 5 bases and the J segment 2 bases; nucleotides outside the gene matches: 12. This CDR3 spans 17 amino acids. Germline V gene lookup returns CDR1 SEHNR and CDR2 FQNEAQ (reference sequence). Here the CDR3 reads CASSQPPRDRVNYGYTF. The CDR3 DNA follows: TGTGCCAGCAGCCAACCCCCCCGGGACAGGGTGAACTATGGCTACACCTTC.

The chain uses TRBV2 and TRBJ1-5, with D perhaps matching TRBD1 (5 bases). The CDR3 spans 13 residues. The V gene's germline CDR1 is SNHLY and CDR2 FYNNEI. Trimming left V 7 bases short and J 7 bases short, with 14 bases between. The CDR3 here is CASKNQGRQPQHF. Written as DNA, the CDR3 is TGTGCCAGCAAAAATCAGGGAAGGCAGCCCCAGCATTTT. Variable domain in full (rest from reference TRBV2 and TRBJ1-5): EPEVTQTPSHQVTQMGQEVILRCVPISNHLYFYWYRQILGQKVEFLVSFYNNEISEKSEIFDDQFSVERPDGSNFTLKIRSTKLEDSAMYFCASKNQGRQPQHFGDGTRLSIL.

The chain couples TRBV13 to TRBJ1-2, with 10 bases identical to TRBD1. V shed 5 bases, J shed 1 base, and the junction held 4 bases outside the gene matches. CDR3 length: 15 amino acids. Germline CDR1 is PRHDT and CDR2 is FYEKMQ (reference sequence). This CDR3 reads CASSRDRGYNYGYTF. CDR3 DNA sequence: TGTGCCAGCAGCCGGGACAGGGGTTATAACTATGGCTACACCTTC.